This T cell receptor beta chain was sequenced in a study of OX40 agonist ivuxolimab in advanced cancers. Whole-study results and caveats: At 0.1 to 3.0 mg/kg and by week 6, CD4+ and CD8+ T cells in the blood had expanded clonally. Average numbers of expanded clones were greater in CD8+ T cells than in CD4+.

Germline V gene data show CDR1 as LGHNT and CDR2 as FRNRAP. The CDR3 loop spans 15 amino acids. The V segment lost 3 bases and the J segment 2 bases; nucleotides outside the gene matches: 3. Note on this clone: Its matching antigen is unknown.

TCRdb's copy holds only in-frame clones and misses some; the assay was immunoSEQ multiplex PCR. The sample lists more than 15,000 clones, just under 80% seen once, with more than 25% in the top ten. The receptor's source is an adult with an advanced solid tumor such as melanoma, head and neck, liver or kidney cancer. The gene calls are TRBV12-5 and TRBJ2-3; 9 bases align to TRBD2. The material sequenced was CD4+ or CD8+ T cells sorted from blood, taken in a trial of the OX40 agonist ivuxolimab. The CDR3 coding sequence is TGTGCTAGTGGTTTTCTAGCGGGGAACACAGATACGCAGTATTTT. Amino acid sequence: CASGFLAGNTDTQYF. Filled out from reference TRBV12-5 and TRBJ2-3, the complete variable domain reads DARVTQTPRHKVTEMGQEVTMRCQPILGHNTVFWYRQTMMQGLELLAYFRNRAPLDDSGMPKDRFSAEMPDATLATLKIQPSEPRDSAVYFCASGFLAGNTDTQYFGPGTRLTVL.